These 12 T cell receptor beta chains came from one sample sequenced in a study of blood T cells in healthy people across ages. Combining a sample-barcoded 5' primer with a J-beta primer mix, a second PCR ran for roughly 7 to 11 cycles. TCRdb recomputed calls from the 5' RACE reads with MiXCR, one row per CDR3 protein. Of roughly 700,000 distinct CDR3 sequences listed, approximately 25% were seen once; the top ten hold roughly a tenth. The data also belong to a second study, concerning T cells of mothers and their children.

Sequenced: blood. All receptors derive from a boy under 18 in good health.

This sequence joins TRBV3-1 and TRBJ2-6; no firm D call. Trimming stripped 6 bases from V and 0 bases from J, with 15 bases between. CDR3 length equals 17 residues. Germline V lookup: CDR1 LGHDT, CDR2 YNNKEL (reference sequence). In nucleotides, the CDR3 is TGTGCCAGCAGGATGTCGGGTCCTTACTCTGGGGCCAACGTCCTGACTTTC. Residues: CASRMSGPYSGANVLTF.

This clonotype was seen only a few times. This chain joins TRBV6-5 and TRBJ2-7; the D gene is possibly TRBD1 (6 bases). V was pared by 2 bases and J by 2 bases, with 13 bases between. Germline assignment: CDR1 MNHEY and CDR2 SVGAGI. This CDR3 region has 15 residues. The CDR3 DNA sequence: TGTGCCAGCAGTTACCGACAGGACGTTGCCTACGAGCAGTACTTC. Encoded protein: CASSYRQDVAYEQYF.

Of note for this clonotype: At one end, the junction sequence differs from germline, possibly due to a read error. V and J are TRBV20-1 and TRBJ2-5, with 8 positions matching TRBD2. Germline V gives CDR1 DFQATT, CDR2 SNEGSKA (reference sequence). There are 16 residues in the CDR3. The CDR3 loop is CSARDITAGALYEQCF. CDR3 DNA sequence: TGCAGTGCTAGAGATATCACAGCGGGGGCCCTCTACGAGCAGTGCTTC.

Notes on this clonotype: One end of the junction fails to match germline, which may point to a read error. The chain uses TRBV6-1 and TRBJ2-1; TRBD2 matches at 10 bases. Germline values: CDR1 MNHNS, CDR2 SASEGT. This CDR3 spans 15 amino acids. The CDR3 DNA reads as TGTGCCAGCAGTCAAGCGGGAGGGCCAAGCGGTGAGCAGTTCTTC. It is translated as CASSQAGGPSGEQFF.

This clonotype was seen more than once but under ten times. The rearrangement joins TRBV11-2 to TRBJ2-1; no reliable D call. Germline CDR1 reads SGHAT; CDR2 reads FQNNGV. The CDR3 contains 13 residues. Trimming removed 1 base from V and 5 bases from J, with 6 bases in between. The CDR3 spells CASSLVVDNEQFF. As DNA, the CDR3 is TGTGCCAGCAGCTTAGTAGTCGACAATGAGCAGTTCTTC.

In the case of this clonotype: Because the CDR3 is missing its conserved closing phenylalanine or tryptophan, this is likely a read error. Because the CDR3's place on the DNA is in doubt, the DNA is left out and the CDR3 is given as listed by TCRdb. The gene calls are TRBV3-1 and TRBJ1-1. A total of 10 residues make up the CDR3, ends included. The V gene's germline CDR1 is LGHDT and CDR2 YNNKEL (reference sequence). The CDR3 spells CASSDITTVL.

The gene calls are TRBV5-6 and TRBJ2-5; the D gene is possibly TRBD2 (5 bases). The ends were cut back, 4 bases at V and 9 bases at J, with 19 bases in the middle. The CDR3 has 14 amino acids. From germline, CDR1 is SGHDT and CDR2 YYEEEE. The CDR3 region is CASSPGPSVEAQYF. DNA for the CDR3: TGTGCCAGCAGCCCCGGGCCCTCGGTGGAGGCCCAGTACTTC.

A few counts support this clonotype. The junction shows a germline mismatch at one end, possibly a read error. The CDR3 nucleotides are TGTGCCAGCAACCAAGGACTAGCTCCACCGAACACCGGGGAGCTGTTTTTT. Translated, it gives CASNQGLAPPNTGELFF. V and J are TRBV14 and TRBJ2-2; TRBD2 agrees at 8 bases. Germline-derived CDR1 and CDR2 are SGHDN and FVKESK. The CDR3 loop spans 17 amino acids.

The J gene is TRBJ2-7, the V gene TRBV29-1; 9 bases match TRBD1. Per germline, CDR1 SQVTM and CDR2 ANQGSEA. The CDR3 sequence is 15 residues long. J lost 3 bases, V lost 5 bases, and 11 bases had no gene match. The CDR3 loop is CSVRGSGQGIYEQYF. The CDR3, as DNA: TGCAGCGTTAGGGGATCTGGACAGGGGATCTACGAGCAGTACTTC.

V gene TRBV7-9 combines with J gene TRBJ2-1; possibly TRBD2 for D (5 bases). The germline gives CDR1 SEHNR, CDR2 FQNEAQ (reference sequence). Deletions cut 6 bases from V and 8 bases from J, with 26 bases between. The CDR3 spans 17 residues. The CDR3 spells CASSKKRVEDPWDEQFF. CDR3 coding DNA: TGTGCCAGCAGTAAAAAGAGGGTAGAAGATCCATGGGATGAGCAGTTCTTC.

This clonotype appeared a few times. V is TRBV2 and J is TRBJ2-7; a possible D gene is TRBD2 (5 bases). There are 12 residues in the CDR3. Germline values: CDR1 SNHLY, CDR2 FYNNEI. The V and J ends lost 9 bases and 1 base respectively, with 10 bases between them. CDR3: CARGSESYEQYF. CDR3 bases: TGTGCCAGAGGGAGTGAGTCCTACGAGCAGTACTTC.

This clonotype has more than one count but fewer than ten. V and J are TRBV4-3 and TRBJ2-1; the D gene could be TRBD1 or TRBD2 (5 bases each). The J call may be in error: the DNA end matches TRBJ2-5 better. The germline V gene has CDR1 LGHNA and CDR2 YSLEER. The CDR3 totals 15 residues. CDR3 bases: TGCGCCAGCAGCCAGTTCCGGGGCCCCCGGGAGACCCAGTACTTC. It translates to CASSQFRGPRETQYF.